One and the same sample provided the 16 T cell receptor beta chains below, sequenced in a study of blood T cell repertoires in COVID-19. This table comes from immunoSEQ multiplex PCR, and its TCRdb copy is limited to in-frame clones, with some not included. The sample lists fewer than 700,000 clones, about 89% seen once, with about 8% in the top ten. What was sequenced was peripheral blood. Every receptor here comes from a woman aged 50 to 60 with COVID-19, enrolled during active disease.

The chain employs TRBV23-1 and TRBJ2-4; weak D call: TRBD2 (6 bases). TRBV23-1 is an ORF; its function is uncertain. Between the trimmed V and J ends, which lost 8 bases and 7 bases, there was a span of 21 bases. The CDR3 consists of 15 residues. CDR3 in DNA: TGCGCCAGCCCCCAGGGAGGCGGAATATTTAACATTCAGTACTTC. As protein: CASPQGGGIFNIQYF.

The chain has TRBV7-9 and TRBJ2-2, with 8 bases lining up with TRBD1. The germline gives CDR1 SEHNR, CDR2 FQNEAQ (reference sequence). This CDR3 is built from 12 residues. The V and J ends lost 9 bases and 7 bases, in that order; junction bases with no gene match: 4. The CDR3 bases are TGTGCCAGTTCAGGGGGCGGCGGGGAGCTGTTTTTT. Protein sequence: CASSGGGGELFF.

V usage is TRBV25-1 and J usage is TRBJ2-1, with 7 nucleotides matching TRBD2. J lost 11 bases, V lost 2 bases, and 9 bases had no gene match. Germline V gene data show CDR1 as MGHDK and CDR2 as SYGVNS. The CDR3 runs 14 residues. The CDR3 protein is CASSEGGRGGKQFF. The DNA of the CDR3 is TGTGCCAGCAGTGAAGGGGGTAGGGGAGGGAAGCAGTTCTTC. Full variable domain (rest looked up from reference TRBV25-1 and TRBJ2-1): EADIYQTPRYLVIGTGKKITLECSQTMGHDKMYWYQQDPGMELHLIHYSYGVNSTEKGDLSSESTVSRIRTEHFPLTLESARPSHTSQYLCASSEGGRGGKQFFGPGTRLTVL.

This chain connects TRBV5-5 to TRBJ2-5; no definite D call. This CDR3 is built from 12 residues. Trimming took 0 bases from V and 5 from J, leaving 5 bases between them. Germline CDR1 and CDR2: SGHKS and YYEKEE (reference sequence). CDR3 loop: CASSLGVETQYF. The CDR3 nucleotides are TGTGCCAGCAGCTTGGGAGTGGAGACCCAGTACTTC.

The chain is built from TRBV6-5 and TRBJ2-3; 8 bases are a match to TRBD1. CDR1 and CDR2 (germline): MNHEY, SVGAGI. Trimming at V came to 5 bases and at J to 2 bases, leaving 3 bases not matched to a gene. The CDR3 extends over 14 amino acids. As DNA, the CDR3 is TGTGCCAGCAGTACAGGGGGGTACACAGATACGCAGTATTTT. As protein: CASSTGGYTDTQYF.

This rearrangement joins TRBV7-9 to TRBJ2-1; 7 bases are a match to TRBD1. The CDR3 loop spans 14 amino acids. V was clipped by 5 bases and J by 3 bases; unmatched bases: 4. Germline CDR1 and CDR2: SEHNR and FQNEAQ (reference sequence). The CDR3 sequence: CASSPGQIYNEQFF. The CDR3 DNA follows: TGTGCCAGCAGCCCGGGACAGATCTACAATGAGCAGTTCTTC.

The gene calls are TRBV27 and TRBJ1-1, with 8 bases lining up with TRBD1. Per the germline V gene, CDR1 is MNHEY and CDR2 is SMNVEV (reference sequence). V was pared by 5 bases and J by 4 bases, with 15 bases of the junction left unmatched. CDR3 size: 17 residues. CDR3 coding DNA: TGTGCCAGCAGTATATACCGACAGGGGACGCGAGTCACTGAAGCTTTCTTT. Its translation is CASSIYRQGTRVTEAFF.

This chain links TRBV6-6 with TRBJ1-3, with D perhaps TRBD1 (6 bases). The V and J ends lost 6 bases and 2 bases respectively, with 11 bases between them. This CDR3 region has 14 residues. The germline gives CDR1 MNHNY, CDR2 SVGAGI (reference sequence). The CDR3 DNA reads TGTGCCAGCAGCGGGAGGACAGCTGGAAACACCATATATTTT. Translating gives CASSGRTAGNTIYF.

This chain links TRBV7-9 with TRBJ1-2, with D hard to call. V lost 5 bases, J lost 4 bases, and 23 bases lay in between. This CDR3 is 17 amino acids long. Looked up from germline, CDR1 is SEHNR and CDR2 is FQNEAQ (reference sequence). For the CDR3, the DNA is TGTGCCAGCAGCCTCCTATCGGGCGGGAGTGGTGGCTATGGCTACACCTTC. Translated: CASSLLSGGSGGYGYTF.

This clone has a single count. The genes are TRBV7-8 and TRBJ2-1, with 10 nucleotides matching TRBD2. The ends lost 2 bases at V and 7 bases at J; junction bases unmatched: 8. This CDR3 region has 16 residues. CDR1 and CDR2 (germline): SGHVS, FQNEAQ. Written as DNA, the CDR3 is TGTGCCAGCAGCTTAAGGGGACTAGCGACATCAAATGAGCAGTTCTTC. It yields the protein CASSLRGLATSNEQFF.

The V call is TRBV4-2, the J call TRBJ2-2, with 9 bases lining up with TRBD2. J was trimmed by 2 bases and V by 3 bases; bases with no gene match: 10. This CDR3 has 18 residues. Germline assignment: CDR1 LGHNA and CDR2 YNFKEQ. The CDR3 nucleotides read TGTGCCAGCAGCCAGTATATTTTAGCGGGGGTCAACACCGGGGAGCTGTTTTTT. Translating gives CASSQYILAGVNTGELFF.

The table lists this clone with a few counts. The chain has TRBV6-5 and TRBJ1-2, with 7 bases fitting TRBD1. The V segment lost 11 bases and the J segment 4 bases; nucleotides outside the gene matches: 7. This CDR3 is 12 amino acids long. The germline gives CDR1 MNHEY, CDR2 SVGAGI. The CDR3 coding sequence is TGTGCCGGACAGGAGTATCCCTATGGCTACACCTTC. Its protein product is CAGQEYPYGYTF.

The chain carries TRBV5-1 and TRBJ1-5; D is possibly TRBD1 (6 bases). V was clipped by 0 bases and J by 12 bases, with 13 bases between them. Germline assignment: CDR1 SGHRS and CDR2 YFSETQ. This CDR3 contains 13 residues. CDR3 sequence (DNA): TGCGCCAGCAGCTTGGTAGGGGGGGACAACCAGCATTTT. Translation: CASSLVGGDNQHF.

CDR3 nucleotide sequence: TGTGCCACCAGCACCCGACCGGGACAGGGTTACGAGCAGTACTTC. Translation gives CATSTRPGQGYEQYF. J is TRBJ2-7 and V is TRBV27; 9 bases line up with TRBD1. With 10 bases clipped from V and 4 bases from J, the junction kept 14 bases outside the gene matches. Germline V lookup: CDR1 MNHEY, CDR2 SMNVEV (reference sequence). This CDR3 spans 15 amino acids.

This clone appeared a few times. V usage is TRBV27 and J usage is TRBJ1-1, with 7 nucleotides matching TRBD1. The CDR3 is made up of 13 amino acids. Trimming removed 6 bases from V and 4 bases from J; junction bases left unmatched: 5. The germline V gene encodes CDR1 MNHEY and CDR2 SMNVEV (reference sequence). In nucleotides, the CDR3 is TGTGCCAGCAGATCATCAGGGGGCACTGAAGCTTTCTTT. It translates to CASRSSGGTEAFF.

The rearrangement joins TRBV4-1 to TRBJ2-2; a weak D match, TRBD1 (6 bases). Per germline, CDR1 MGHRA and CDR2 YSYEKL. Trimming removed 3 bases at V and 0 bases at J, with 14 bases between. This CDR3 has 17 amino acids. CDR3 loop: CASSQGQIPPNTGELFF. CDR3 DNA: TGCGCCAGCAGCCAGGGACAAATACCCCCGAACACCGGGGAGCTGTTTTTT.